This passage covers 7 T cell receptor beta chains from one sample sequenced in a study of cytomegalovirus exposure and HLA in healthy donors. A multiplex PCR was run with 60 Vbeta primers and 13 Jbeta primers. Assay: immunoSEQ multiplex PCR; the TCRdb copy retains only in-frame clones and omits some. The profile shows roughly 120,000 clones, 78% of them singletons. The specimen was PBMCs. The receptors derive from a man in his forties or fifties in good health and CMV-seronegative.

The chain employs TRBV6-5 and TRBJ2-7; 7 nucleotides line up with TRBD2. The CDR3 runs 13 residues. Germline-derived CDR1 and CDR2 are MNHEY and SVGAGI. V shed 5 bases, J shed 13 bases, and the junction held 14 bases outside the gene matches. The CDR3 nucleotides are TGTGCCAGCAGTCCCTTAGGTGGAGCGGGGTCTTACTTC. Residues: CASSPLGGAGSYF.

This CDR3 reads CASSILDSFNTEAFF. In DNA form, the CDR3 reads TGTGCCAGTAGTATTCTCGACAGCTTCAACACTGAAGCTTTCTTT. The chain uses TRBV19 and TRBJ1-1, with a possible D match to TRBD1 (5 bases). The CDR3 loop spans 15 amino acids. Trimming took off 3 bases at V and 2 bases at J, with 13 bases between the two ends. The germline V gene encodes CDR1 LNHDA and CDR2 SQIVND (reference sequence).

This clone was seen a few times. The CDR3 loop reads CASSLAGSEAFF. The CDR3 nucleotides read TGTGCCAGCAGCTTAGCTGGCAGTGAAGCTTTCTTT. The chain recombines TRBV7-9 with TRBJ1-1; no firm D call. Trimming removed 0 bases at V and 7 bases at J, with 6 bases between. The CDR3 length is 12 residues. Germline assignment: CDR1 SEHNR and CDR2 FQNEAQ (reference sequence).

This clone was detected a few times. The same CDR3 arises from other DNA sequences in this sample as well. This chain uses TRBV7-6 with TRBJ2-7; 8 positions match TRBD1. Trimming at V came to 4 bases and at J to 4 bases, leaving 6 bases not matched to a gene. The CDR3 is made up of 14 amino acids. Germline CDR1 reads SGHVS; CDR2 reads FNYEAQ. CDR3 sequence: CASSSGTGTYEQYF. The CDR3 DNA is TGTGCCAGCAGCTCCGGGACAGGCACATACGAGCAGTACTTC.

The CDR3: CTSSPDRTSYNSPLHF. The CDR3 DNA sequence: TGTACCAGCAGCCCTGACAGGACCTCCTATAATTCACCCCTCCACTTT. The chain uses TRBV7-2 and TRBJ1-6, with TRBD1 as a possible D gene (6 bases). Germline V lookup: CDR1 SGHTA, CDR2 FQGNSA. V was trimmed by 5 bases and J by 0 bases, leaving 11 bases between them. There are 16 residues in the CDR3.

The table lists this clone with a few counts. This chain uses TRBV7-2 with TRBJ2-7, with 10 bases fitting TRBD2. The junction had 14 bases not matched to a gene; V was cut back by 5 bases and J by 7 bases. The germline V gene encodes CDR1 SGHTA and CDR2 FQGNSA. The CDR3 sequence is 16 residues long. The CDR3 nucleotides read TGTGCCAGCAGCCGTCAGATAGCGGGGGGAGGCGGGGAGCAGTACTTC. Translating gives CASSRQIAGGGGEQYF. The full variable domain, its missing parts supplied by reference TRBV7-2 and TRBJ2-7, is GAGVSQSPSNKVTEKGKDVELRCDPISGHTALYWYRQSLGQGLEFLIYFQGNSAPDKSGLPSDRFSAERTGGSVSTLTIQRTQQEDSAVYLCASSRQIAGGGGEQYFGPGTRLTVT.

This chain connects TRBV28 to TRBJ1-2, with TRBD1 as a possible D gene (6 bases). Looked up from germline, CDR1 is MDHEN and CDR2 is SYDVKM. V was trimmed by 2 bases and J by 4 bases, leaving 11 bases between them. The CDR3 loop spans 14 amino acids. The CDR3 DNA sequence: TGTGCCAGCAGTTTACCCGGACAGATCTATGGCTACACCTTC. This codes for CASSLPGQIYGYTF.